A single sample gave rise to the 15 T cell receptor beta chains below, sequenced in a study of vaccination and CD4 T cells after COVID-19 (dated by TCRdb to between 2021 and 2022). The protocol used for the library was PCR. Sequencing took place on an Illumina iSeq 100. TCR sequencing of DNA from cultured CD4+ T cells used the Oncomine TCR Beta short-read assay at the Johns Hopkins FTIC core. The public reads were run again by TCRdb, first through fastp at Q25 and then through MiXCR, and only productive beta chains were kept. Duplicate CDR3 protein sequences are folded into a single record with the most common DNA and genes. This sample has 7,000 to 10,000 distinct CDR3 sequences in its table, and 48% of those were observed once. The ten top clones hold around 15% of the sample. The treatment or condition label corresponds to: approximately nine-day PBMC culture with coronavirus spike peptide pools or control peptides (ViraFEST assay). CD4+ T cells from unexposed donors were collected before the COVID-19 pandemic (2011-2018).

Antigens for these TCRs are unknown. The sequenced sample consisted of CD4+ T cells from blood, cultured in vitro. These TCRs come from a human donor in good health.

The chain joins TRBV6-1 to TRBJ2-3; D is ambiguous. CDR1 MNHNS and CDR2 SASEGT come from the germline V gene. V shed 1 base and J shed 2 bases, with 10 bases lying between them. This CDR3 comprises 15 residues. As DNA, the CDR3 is TGTGCCAGCAGTGAAGTCGTGACTGCCACAGATACGCAGTATTTT. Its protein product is CASSEVVTATDTQYF.

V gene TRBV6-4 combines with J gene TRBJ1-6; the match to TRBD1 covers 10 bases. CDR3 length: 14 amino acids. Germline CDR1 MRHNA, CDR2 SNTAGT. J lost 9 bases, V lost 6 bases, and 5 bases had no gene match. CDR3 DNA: TGTGCCAGCAGAGCCGGGACAGGGGTTTCACCCCTCCACTTT. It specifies CASRAGTGVSPLHF.

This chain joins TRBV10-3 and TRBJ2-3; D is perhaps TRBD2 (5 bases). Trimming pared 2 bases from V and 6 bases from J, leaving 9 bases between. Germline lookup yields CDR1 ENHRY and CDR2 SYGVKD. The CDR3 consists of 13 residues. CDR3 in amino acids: CAISEAGVDTQYF. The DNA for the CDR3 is TGTGCCATCAGTGAGGCCGGGGTCGATACGCAGTATTTT.

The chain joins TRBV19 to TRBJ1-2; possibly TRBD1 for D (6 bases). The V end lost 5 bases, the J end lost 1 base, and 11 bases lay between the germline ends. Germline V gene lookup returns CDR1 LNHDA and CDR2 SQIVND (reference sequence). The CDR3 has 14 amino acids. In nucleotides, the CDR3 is TGTGCCAGTAGTCTAACAGGGTTTAACTATGGCTACACCTTC. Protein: CASSLTGFNYGYTF.

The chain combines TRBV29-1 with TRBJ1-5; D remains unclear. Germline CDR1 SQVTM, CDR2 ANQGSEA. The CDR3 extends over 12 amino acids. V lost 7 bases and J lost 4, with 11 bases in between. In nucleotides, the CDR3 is TGCAGCGCGGGAGGCCTAAATCAGCCCCAGCATTTT. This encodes CSAGGLNQPQHF.

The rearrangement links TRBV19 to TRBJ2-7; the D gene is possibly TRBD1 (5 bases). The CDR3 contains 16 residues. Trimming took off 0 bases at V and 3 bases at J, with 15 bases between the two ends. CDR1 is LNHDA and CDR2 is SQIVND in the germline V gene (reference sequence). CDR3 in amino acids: CASSIDLRQGFYEQYF. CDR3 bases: TGTGCCAGTAGTATAGATCTTCGCCAGGGATTCTACGAGCAGTACTTC.

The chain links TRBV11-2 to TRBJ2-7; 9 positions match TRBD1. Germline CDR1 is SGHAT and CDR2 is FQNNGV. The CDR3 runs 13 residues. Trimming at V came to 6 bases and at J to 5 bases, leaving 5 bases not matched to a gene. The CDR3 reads CASSLDRGNEQYF. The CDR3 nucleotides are TGTGCCAGCAGTTTGGACAGGGGCAACGAGCAGTACTTC.

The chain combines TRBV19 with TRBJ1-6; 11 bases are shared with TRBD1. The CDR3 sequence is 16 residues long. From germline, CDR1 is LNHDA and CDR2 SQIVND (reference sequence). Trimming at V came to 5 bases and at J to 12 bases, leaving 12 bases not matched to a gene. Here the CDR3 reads CASSLRRGQGDGPLHF. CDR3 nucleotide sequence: TGTGCCAGTAGTCTACGTCGGGGACAGGGGGACGGACCCCTCCACTTT.

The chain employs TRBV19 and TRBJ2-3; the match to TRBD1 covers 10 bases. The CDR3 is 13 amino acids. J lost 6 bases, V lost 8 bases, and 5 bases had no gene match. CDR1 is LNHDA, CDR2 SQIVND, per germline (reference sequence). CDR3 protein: CASRDRGLDTQYF. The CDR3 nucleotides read TGTGCCAGTCGGGACAGGGGACTGGATACGCAGTATTTT.

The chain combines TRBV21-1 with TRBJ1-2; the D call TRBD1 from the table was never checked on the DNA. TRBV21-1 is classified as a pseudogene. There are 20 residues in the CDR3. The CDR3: CASSKSLVSTGGSYVGGYTF. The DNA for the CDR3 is TGTGCCAGCAGCAAATCGTTGGTTTCAACAGGGGGCTCTTACGTCGGTGGCTACACCTTC.

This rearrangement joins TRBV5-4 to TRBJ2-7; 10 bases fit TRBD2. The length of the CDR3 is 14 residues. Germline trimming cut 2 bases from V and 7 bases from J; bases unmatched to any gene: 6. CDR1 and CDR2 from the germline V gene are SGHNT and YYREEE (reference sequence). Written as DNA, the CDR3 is TGTGCCAGCAGCTTAGCGGGGGGGCCCAAAGAGCAGTACTTC. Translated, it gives CASSLAGGPKEQYF.

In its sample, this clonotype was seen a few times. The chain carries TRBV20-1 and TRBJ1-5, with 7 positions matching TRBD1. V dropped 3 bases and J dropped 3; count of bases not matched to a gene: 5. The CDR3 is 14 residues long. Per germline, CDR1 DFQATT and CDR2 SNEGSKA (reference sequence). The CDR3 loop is CSASQGQINQPQHF. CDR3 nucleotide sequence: TGCAGTGCTAGTCAGGGACAGATCAATCAGCCCCAGCATTTT.

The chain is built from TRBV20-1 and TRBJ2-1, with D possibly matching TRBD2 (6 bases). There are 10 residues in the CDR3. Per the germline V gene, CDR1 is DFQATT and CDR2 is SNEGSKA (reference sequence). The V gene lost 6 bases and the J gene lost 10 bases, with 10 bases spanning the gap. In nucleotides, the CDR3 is TGCAGTGCCCATCGGGGGGAGCAGTTCTTC. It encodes CSAHRGEQFF.

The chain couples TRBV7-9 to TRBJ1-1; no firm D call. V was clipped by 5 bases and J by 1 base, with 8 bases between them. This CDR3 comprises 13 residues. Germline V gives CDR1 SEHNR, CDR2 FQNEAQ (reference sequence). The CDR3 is CASSPDGNTEAFF. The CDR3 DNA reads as TGTGCCAGCAGCCCCGACGGGAACACTGAAGCTTTCTTT.

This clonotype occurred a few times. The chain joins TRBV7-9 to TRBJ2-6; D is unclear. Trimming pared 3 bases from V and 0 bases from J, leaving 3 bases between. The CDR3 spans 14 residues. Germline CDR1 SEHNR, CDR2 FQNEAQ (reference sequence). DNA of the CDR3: TGTGCCAGCAGCTTCGTCTCTGGGGCCAACGTCCTGACTTTC. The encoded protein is CASSFVSGANVLTF.